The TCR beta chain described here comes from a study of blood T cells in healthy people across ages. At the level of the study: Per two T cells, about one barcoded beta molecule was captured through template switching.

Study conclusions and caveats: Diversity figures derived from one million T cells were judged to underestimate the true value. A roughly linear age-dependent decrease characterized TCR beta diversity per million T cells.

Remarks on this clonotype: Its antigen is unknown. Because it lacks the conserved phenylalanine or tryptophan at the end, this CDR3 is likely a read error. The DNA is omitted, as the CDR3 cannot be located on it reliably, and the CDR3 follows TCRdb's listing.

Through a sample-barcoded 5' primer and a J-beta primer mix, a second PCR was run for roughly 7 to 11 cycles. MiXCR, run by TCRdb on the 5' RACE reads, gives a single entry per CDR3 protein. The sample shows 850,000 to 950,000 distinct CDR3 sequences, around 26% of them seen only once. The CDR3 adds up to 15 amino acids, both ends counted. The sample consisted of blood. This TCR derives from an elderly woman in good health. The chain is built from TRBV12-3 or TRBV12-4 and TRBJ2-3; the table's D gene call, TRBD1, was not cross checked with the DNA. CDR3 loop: CASSYSGGTTDTQYS.